This entry lists 23 T cell receptor beta chains sequenced from one sample in a study of blood T cell repertoires in COVID-19. Libraries were prepared by immunoSEQ multiplex PCR; TCRdb keeps only in-frame clonotypes and omits some of them. The sample comprises under 200,000 clones, about four fifths of which are singletons, and about 3.2% rests with the top ten. Material: PBMCs or T cells enriched from blood (not recorded which). The origin of the receptors is a woman in her 30s who had been exposed to COVID-19.

The CDR3 DNA reads as TGTGCCAGCAGCACGGGACAGGGCGCAGATCAGCCCCAGCATTTT. Translating it yields CASSTGQGADQPQHF. The rearrangement uses TRBV11-2 and TRBJ1-5, with TRBD1 matching 9 bases. With 5 bases clipped from V and 5 bases from J, the junction kept 7 bases outside the gene matches. The germline V gene encodes CDR1 SGHAT and CDR2 FQNNGV. CDR3 length: 15 amino acids. Full variable domain (outside the CDR3, taken from reference TRBV11-2 and TRBJ1-5): EAGVAQSPRYKIIEKRQSVAFWCNPISGHATLYWYQQILGQGPKLLIQFQNNGVVDDSQLPKDRFSAERLKGVDSTLKIQPAKLEDSAVYLCASSTGQGADQPQHFGDGTRLSIL.

This clone was seen a few times. This sequence joins TRBV3-1 (or the pseudogene TRBV3-2) and TRBJ1-1, with TRBD1 matching over 7 bases. The CDR3 sequence is 14 residues long. The germline V gene has CDR1 LGHDT and CDR2 YNNKEL (reference sequence). Trimming cost V 0 bases and J 11 bases; bases outside gene matches: 9. CDR3 DNA: TGTGCCAGCAGCCAAGATATGACAGGGCGTGTTGCTTTCTTT. This gives the protein CASSQDMTGRVAFF.

This clone has only one observation. V usage is TRBV11-2 and J usage is TRBJ2-7; D might be TRBD1 (6 bases). Trimming removed 1 base at V and 4 bases at J, with 17 bases between. The germline V gene encodes CDR1 SGHAT and CDR2 FQNNGV. The CDR3 has 16 amino acids. CDR3 sequence: CASSLAAIGDKYEQYF. CDR3 in DNA: TGTGCCAGCAGCTTAGCTGCGATAGGGGACAAATACGAGCAGTACTTC. Together with reference TRBV11-2 and TRBJ2-7, the CDR3 gives the full variable domain: EAGVAQSPRYKIIEKRQSVAFWCNPISGHATLYWYQQILGQGPKLLIQFQNNGVVDDSQLPKDRFSAERLKGVDSTLKIQPAKLEDSAVYLCASSLAAIGDKYEQYFGPGTRLTVT.

This clone has more than one count but fewer than ten. This sequence joins TRBV5-1 and TRBJ1-4; D is unclear. Trimming cost V 4 bases and J 0 bases, with 16 bases left between them. The germline CDR1 and CDR2 sequences are SGHRS and YFSETQ. The CDR3 totals 17 residues. The CDR3 DNA reads as TGCGCCAGCAGCGACCTAGGCACCCCGGCAACTAATGAAAAACTGTTTTTT. Amino acid sequence: CASSDLGTPATNEKLFF.

The chain uses TRBV2 and TRBJ2-1; possible D gene TRBD1, 6 bases. Per germline, CDR1 SNHLY and CDR2 FYNNEI. The V end was cut by 8 bases, the J end by 0 bases, with 11 bases between. CDR3 length: 14 residues. The CDR3 coding sequence is TGTGCCAGCTCTGACAGGAGCTCCTACAATGAGCAGTTCTTC. Translated: CASSDRSSYNEQFF.

The chain combines TRBV7-6 with TRBJ2-7; 11 bases fit TRBD1. V dropped 4 bases and J dropped 3; count of bases not matched to a gene: 5. Per germline, CDR1 SGHVS and CDR2 FNYEAQ. The CDR3 runs 15 residues. The CDR3 loop reads CASSWTGGRIYEQYF. CDR3 nucleotide sequence: TGTGCCAGCAGCTGGACAGGGGGCAGGATCTACGAGCAGTACTTC.

This clone appeared once. J is TRBJ2-2 and V is TRBV7-2, with 9 bases lining up with TRBD1. Looked up from germline, CDR1 is SGHTA and CDR2 is FQGNSA. This CDR3 region has 16 residues. The V segment lost 2 bases and the J segment 6 bases; nucleotides outside the gene matches: 7. CDR3 loop: CASSLIDRGSSGELFF. The CDR3 DNA reads as TGTGCCAGCAGCTTAATTGACAGGGGGAGTTCCGGGGAGCTGTTTTTT.

The genes are TRBV25-1 and TRBJ1-2; perhaps TRBD1 as D (5 bases). Looked up from germline, CDR1 is MGHDK and CDR2 is SYGVNS. The V and J ends lost 2 bases and 4 bases respectively, with 8 bases between them. CDR3 length equals 13 residues. The CDR3 region is CASSETGPYGYTF. DNA of the CDR3: TGTGCCAGCAGTGAAACAGGACCCTATGGCTACACCTTC.

The chain combines TRBV4-1 with TRBJ1-4; no clear D gene. The CDR3 length is 15 residues. The V end was cut by 4 bases, the J end by 0 bases, with 9 bases between. Germline loops: CDR1 MGHRA, CDR2 YSYEKL. The CDR3 DNA is TGCGCCAGCAGCCGCGGGCCCTCAACTAATGAAAAACTGTTTTTT. It encodes CASSRGPSTNEKLFF.

V is TRBV12-3 or TRBV12-4 and J is TRBJ1-2; 8 positions match TRBD1. The CDR3 spans 13 residues. Losses at the gene ends were 3 bases for V and 8 bases for J; bases not matched to a gene: 5. CDR3: CASSFGQGRGYTF. The CDR3 bases are TGTGCCAGCAGTTTTGGACAGGGTCGCGGCTACACCTTC.

The rearrangement links TRBV27 to TRBJ2-7, with 8 bases fitting TRBD1. Looked up from germline, CDR1 is MNHEY and CDR2 is SMNVEV (reference sequence). This CDR3 region has 15 residues. Unmatched junction bases numbered 9, after V lost 2 bases and J lost 6 bases. The CDR3 loop reads CASSLDGQGRFEQYF. In DNA form, the CDR3 reads TGTGCCAGCAGTTTAGACGGACAGGGTAGGTTCGAGCAGTACTTC.

The chain carries TRBV7-2 and TRBJ2-7; perhaps TRBD2 as D (6 bases). This CDR3 spans 16 amino acids. Germline loops: CDR1 SGHTA, CDR2 FQGNSA. The V gene lost 5 bases and the J gene lost 2 bases, with 19 bases spanning the gap. CDR3 sequence: CASSPIGAGRPYEQYF. CDR3 nucleotide sequence: TGTGCCAGCAGCCCTATCGGGGCAGGGAGGCCCTACGAGCAGTACTTC.

This chain connects TRBV6-4 to TRBJ2-1; TRBD2 aligns across 8 bases. The V segment lost 5 bases and the J segment 15 bases; nucleotides outside the gene matches: 12. Per germline, CDR1 MRHNA and CDR2 SNTAGT. CDR3 length equals 13 residues. In DNA form, the CDR3 reads TGTGCCAGCAGTCTATACGGGGGGGGAGAACTGTTCTTC. Its protein is CASSLYGGGELFF.

V and J are TRBV5-1 and TRBJ1-1; 7 bases agree with TRBD1. The CDR3 is 13 residues long. Unmatched junction bases numbered 4, after V lost 3 bases and J lost 5 bases. Germline CDR1 and CDR2: SGHRS and YFSETQ. CDR3 nucleotide sequence: TGCGCCAGCAGCTGGAGACAGGGTACTGAAGCTTTCTTT. Translation gives CASSWRQGTEAFF.

This clone was counted only a few times. The sample has other DNA sequences that encode this CDR3 too. The chain is built from TRBV6-5 and TRBJ1-1, with D tentatively TRBD1 (6 bases). The V end was cut by 6 bases, the J end by 1 base, with 6 bases between. The germline gives CDR1 MNHEY, CDR2 SVGAGI. CDR3 length: 12 residues. This CDR3 is CASSRGNTEAFF. Here the CDR3 DNA reads TGTGCCAGCAGCAGGGGGAACACTGAAGCTTTCTTT.

This chain links TRBV2 with TRBJ2-3, with 15 bases that match TRBD2. The CDR3 loop spans 19 amino acids. Trimming removed 6 bases from V and 3 bases from J; junction bases left unmatched: 13. Germline assignment: CDR1 SNHLY and CDR2 FYNNEI. CDR3 DNA: TGTGCCAGCAGCACCGGACTAGCGGGGGGGAGTTCCTTAACAGATACGCAGTATTTT. It is translated as CASSTGLAGGSSLTDTQYF.

The chain couples TRBV5-5 to TRBJ1-2; TRBD1 agrees at 9 bases. CDR3 size: 15 residues. Germline CDR1 SGHKS, CDR2 YYEKEE (reference sequence). Trimming took 7 bases from V and 5 from J; bases not matched to a gene: 12. Written as DNA, the CDR3 is TGTGCCAGCGGATCGGGACAGGGAATTTCGTATGGCTACACCTTC. Its protein product is CASGSGQGISYGYTF.

The chain is built from TRBV19 and TRBJ1-1; no clear D. This CDR3 is built from 15 residues. Between the trimmed V and J ends, which lost 4 bases and 1 base, there was a span of 13 bases. Germline-derived CDR1 and CDR2 are LNHDA and SQIVND (reference sequence). As DNA, the CDR3 is TGTGCCAGTAGTACTCGTCGAGAGGCGAACACTGAAGCTTTCTTT. Translation gives CASSTRREANTEAFF. Using reference TRBV19 and TRBJ1-1 for the parts outside the CDR3, the full variable domain is DGGITQSPKYLFRKEGQNVTLSCEQNLNHDAMYWYRQDPGQGLRLIYYSQIVNDFQKGDIAEGYSVSREKKESFPLTVTSAQKNPTAFYLCASSTRREANTEAFFGQGTRLTVV.

The CDR3 region has the DNA TGTGCTAGTGGTATCTACAGAGAACTACTAGCTACTAATAGCAATCAGCCCCAGCATTTT. Translation gives CASGIYRELLATNSNQPQHF. The chain carries TRBV12-5 and TRBJ1-5; D is uncertain. The V gene lost 5 bases and the J gene lost 0 bases, with 26 bases spanning the gap. From germline, CDR1 is LGHNT and CDR2 FRNRAP. The CDR3 loop spans 20 amino acids.

The chain has TRBV19 and TRBJ1-5; D unclear. V lost 2 bases, J lost 0 bases, and 8 bases lay in between. Germline lookup yields CDR1 LNHDA and CDR2 SQIVND (reference sequence). This CDR3 has 15 residues. The CDR3 loop reads CASSIWSGSNQPQHF. The DNA for the CDR3 is TGTGCCAGTAGTATATGGTCAGGTAGCAATCAGCCCCAGCATTTT.

The table lists this clone with a count of one. V is TRBV6-1 and J is TRBJ2-3, with 7 bases matching TRBD1. Germline assignment: CDR1 MNHNS and CDR2 SASEGT. This CDR3 contains 15 residues. The trim removed 3 bases at V and 2 bases at J, leaving 5 bases unmatched. CDR3 sequence (DNA): TGTGCCAGCAGTGAGACAGGGTCCTACACAGATACGCAGTATTTT. It yields the protein CASSETGSYTDTQYF.

V is TRBV6-5 and J is TRBJ1-3; possible D gene TRBD1, 5 bases. The CDR3 sequence is 14 residues long. V lost 6 bases and J lost 1, with 10 bases in between. Germline V gene sequence: CDR1 MNHEY, CDR2 SVGAGI. In DNA, the CDR3 is TGTGCCAGCAGCGGGGGAGCGTCTGGAAACACCATATATTTT. It translates to CASSGGASGNTIYF.

This clone has just a few counts. The chain is built from TRBV7-6 and TRBJ2-1, with 8 bases identical to TRBD2. Germline loops: CDR1 SGHVS, CDR2 FNYEAQ. The CDR3 spans 17 residues. J lost 0 bases, V lost 3 bases, and 7 bases had no gene match. The CDR3 nucleotides are TGTGCCAGCAGCTTGGAGGGCGGGGGGAGCTCCTACAATGAGCAGTTCTTC. Protein sequence: CASSLEGGGSSYNEQFF.